The rows below give T cell receptor beta chains drawn from one sample of a study of CD8 T cells in Susac syndrome. TCRdb reprocessed the immunoSEQ multiplex PCR reads via MiXCR and lists one record per CDR3 protein. This sample yields about 140,000 distinct CDR3 sequences, of which about 95% are seen a single time; roughly 0.15% belongs to the top ten. The sequenced sample was CD4+ T cells from PBMCs. These receptors were taken from a human donor with Susac syndrome. CDR3s include the opening cysteine and the closing phenylalanine or tryptophan. The D gene is left open where the match is weak. Only some rows state a clone size, as once, few, many or a class for expanded clones.

CDR3 protein	clone size	V gene	J gene	D gene
CASSKDSGGGTDTQYF	NA	TRBV5-4	TRBJ2-3	TRBD2
CASSVALGEQYF	once	TRBV9	TRBJ2-7	NA
CSEQSSFTEAFF	NA	TRBV29-1	TRBJ1-1	NA
CSILEQDSNQPQHF	NA	TRBV29-1	TRBJ1-5	NA
CASSQDWAGATYGYTF	once	TRBV4-1	TRBJ1-2	NA
CASSPRTTALNTGELFF	NA	TRBV4-1	TRBJ2-2	NA
CASSLVAEQYF	NA	TRBV12-3/TRBV12-4	TRBJ2-7	NA
CATSRDRAPQETQYF	NA	TRBV15	TRBJ2-5	NA
CASSLTGPETQYF	NA	TRBV7-3	TRBJ2-5	NA
CSAHRGGGEQPQHF	once	TRBV20-1	TRBJ1-5	NA
CASSAWRGYEKLFF	NA	TRBV6-4	TRBJ1-4	NA
CASSQSSGGIYEQYF	once	TRBV28	TRBJ2-7	TRBD2
CAWSVNRRGSQQYF	NA	TRBV30	TRBJ2-7	NA
CSVLTGTVTGELFF	NA	TRBV29-1	TRBJ2-2	TRBD1
CAGRSEGGSYEQYF	NA	TRBV6-2/TRBV6-3	TRBJ2-7	NA
CASSGSQGANYGYTF	NA	TRBV5-6	TRBJ1-2	TRBD1
CAWSVHREQYF	few	TRBV30	TRBJ2-7	NA
CASSLEGAYEQYF	NA	TRBV7-2	TRBJ2-7	NA
CASSPDLVAGHTQYF	NA	TRBV6-5	TRBJ2-3	NA
CASREKLFF	NA	TRBV5-1	TRBJ1-4	NA
CAWSITDTQYF	NA	TRBV30	TRBJ2-3	NA
CASSPPRQGPHQPQHF	once	TRBV21-1	TRBJ1-5	NA
CSASFGTAKNEQFF	NA	TRBV20-1	TRBJ2-1	TRBD1
CASSVAHYEQYF	NA	TRBV7-9	TRBJ2-7	NA
CAISESKESYEQYF	NA	TRBV10-3	TRBJ2-7	NA
CASSDGYSYNEQFF	NA	TRBV25-1	TRBJ2-1	NA
CASTSGTRDYNEQFF	NA	TRBV9	TRBJ2-1	TRBD2
CASSSTRSYEQYF	once	TRBV5-1	TRBJ2-7	NA
CASSRDSGTRWQFF	NA	TRBV6-2/TRBV6-3	TRBJ2-1	NA
CSAFSLGELNEQYF	NA	TRBV20-1	TRBJ2-7	NA
CSASRDLAQETQYF	NA	TRBV20-1	TRBJ2-5	NA
CARTSSGDTEAFF	NA	TRBV19	TRBJ1-1	NA
CSARETGRLNTEAFF	NA	TRBV20-1	TRBJ1-1	TRBD1